This T cell receptor (beta chain) was obtained from a study of T cell repertoires in cytomegalovirus infection. One entry per CDR3 protein, called by TCRdb with MiXCR from the reads. Of approximately 400,000 distinct CDR3 sequences listed, approximately 31% were seen once; the top ten hold about 13%. This clonotype was counted between two and nine times. This clonotype originated in a human donor in good health (CMV status not recorded). Some clones in this sample may be carry-over from other donors' samples. Sequenced material: PBMCs.

CDR3 residues: CASSIPGGEQYF. The CDR3 region has the DNA TGTGCCAGTAGTATCCCTGGGGGCGAGCAGTACTTC. The rearrangement uses TRBV19 and TRBJ2-7; D is perhaps TRBD1 or TRBD2 (5 bases each). CDR3 length: 12 residues. CDR1 is LNHDA and CDR2 is SQIVND in the germline V gene (reference sequence). Trimming shortened V by 3 bases and J by 6 bases, and 9 bases separated the two germline ends.